These T cell receptor beta chains were read from a single sample in a study of blood T cell repertoires in COVID-19. The method was immunoSEQ multiplex PCR; TCRdb's version includes in-frame clones alone and lacks a portion of them. Of roughly 240,000 clones detected, roughly 86% appear once; the ten largest clones hold 2.5% to 3%. The specimen sequenced was PBMCs or T cells enriched from blood (not recorded which). These receptors all come from a woman aged 25 to 39 with acute COVID-19. CDR3s include the opening cysteine and the closing phenylalanine or tryptophan. Fields, in order: D gene, clone size, V gene, J gene, CDR3 protein, CDR3 DNA. A D gene is named only where the DNA matches it firmly. Where a row states a size, it is once, few, many or the class of an expanded clone; other rows omit it.

D: TRBD2
size: .
V: TRBV6-5
J: TRBJ2-4
CDR3: CASSILAGARSIQYF
DNA: TGTGCCAGCAGTATCCTAGCGGGTGCCCGGAGCATTCAGTACTTC

D: TRBD1
size: .
V: TRBV7-8
J: TRBJ1-2
CDR3: CASSDRGTGRFYGYTF
DNA: TGTGCCAGCAGCGATAGGGGGACAGGGCGGTTCTATGGCTACACCTTC

D: .
size: .
V: TRBV6-6
J: TRBJ2-4
CDR3: CASRTGIRKNIQYF
DNA: TGTGCCAGCAGAACCGGGATTAGGAAAAACATTCAGTACTTC

D: TRBD2
size: once
V: TRBV3-1/TRBV3-2
J: TRBJ2-1
CDR3: CASSQDSRTSIYNEQFF
DNA: TGTGCCAGCAGCCAAGATAGTAGGACTAGCATATACAATGAGCAGTTCTTC

D: .
size: .
V: TRBV14
J: TRBJ1-2
CDR3: CASSQVMGPLYYTF
DNA: TGTGCCAGCAGCCAAGTTATGGGGCCTCTCTACTACACCTTC

D: .
size: .
V: TRBV4-1
J: TRBJ1-3
CDR3: CASSQARDWGNTIYF
DNA: TGCGCCAGCAGCCAAGCCCGGGACTGGGGAAACACCATATATTTT

D: TRBD1
size: .
V: TRBV6-2/TRBV6-3
J: TRBJ2-1
CDR3: CASSGPRTGTDEQFF
DNA: TGTGCCAGCAGCGGCCCCCGGACAGGAACGGATGAGCAGTTCTTC

D: TRBD1
size: .
V: TRBV30
J: TRBJ2-2
CDR3: CAWAGQGNGELFF
DNA: TGTGCCTGGGCGGGACAGGGAAACGGGGAGCTGTTTTTT

D: .
size: .
V: TRBV18
J: TRBJ1-2
CDR3: CASSPPGLEDTNYGYTF
DNA: TGTGCCAGCTCACCACCCGGTCTGGAGGATACTAACTATGGCTACACCTTC

D: .
size: .
V: TRBV19
J: TRBJ1-5
CDR3: CASSSPMGQQPQHF
DNA: TGTGCCAGTAGCTCGCCAATGGGGCAACAGCCCCAGCATTTT

D: .
size: .
V: TRBV3-1/TRBV3-2
J: TRBJ1-1
CDR3: CASSKRENTEAFF
DNA: TGTGCCAGCAGCAAACGCGAGAACACTGAAGCTTTCTTT

D: TRBD1
size: .
V: TRBV5-1
J: TRBJ2-5
CDR3: CATNPGTGLETQYF
DNA: TGCGCCACCAACCCCGGGACAGGGTTGGAGACCCAGTACTTC